The 19 T cell receptor beta chains in this list originate from one sample, sequenced in a study of Ad26.COV2.S vaccination and SARS-CoV-2 variants. The treatment was: about 20 received Ad26.COV2.S at low or high dose, single or two shots; several received placebo; per-sample allocation not given. Following the first vaccine or placebo injection, samples were taken on day 63. Generated by immunoSEQ multiplex PCR, the TCRdb table keeps only in-frame clones and is missing some. The sample includes 360,000 or so clones, over 75% of them seen just once. Sequencing used peripheral blood, obtained in a trial of Ad26.COV2.S vaccine versus placebo. The receptors derive from a person aged 18 to 59 who received the Ad26.COV2.S COVID-19 vaccine or a placebo.

The CDR3: CATSRDGASNQPQHF. Written as DNA, the CDR3 is TGTGCCACCAGCAGAGATGGAGCTAGCAATCAGCCCCAGCATTTT. The chain joins TRBV15 to TRBJ1-5; D is undetermined. V gave up 0 bases and J gave up 0 bases, with 6 bases separating them. The CDR3 loop spans 15 amino acids. Germline V gene lookup returns CDR1 LNHNV and CDR2 YYDKDF (reference sequence).

The V gene is TRBV4-3, the J gene TRBJ1-2; D is possibly TRBD1 (5 bases). The CDR3 is 16 amino acids. The germline gives CDR1 LGHNA, CDR2 YSLEER. Deletions cut 1 base from V and 3 bases from J, with 15 bases between. This CDR3 is CASSQGLFVRDYGYTF. The CDR3 DNA is TGCGCCAGCAGCCAAGGGCTCTTCGTCAGGGACTATGGCTACACCTTC.

The chain couples TRBV11-3 to TRBJ2-5, with D unclear. This CDR3 spans 13 amino acids. Trimming cost V 1 base and J 6 bases, with 9 bases left between them. CDR1 SGHNT and CDR2 YENEEA come from the germline V gene. Here the CDR3 reads CASSLAERKTQYF. In DNA, the CDR3 is TGTGCCAGCAGCTTAGCCGAGAGGAAGACCCAGTACTTC.

The genes are TRBV9 and TRBJ1-1; the D is unclear. The V gene's germline CDR1 is SGDLS and CDR2 YYNGEE. The length of the CDR3 is 15 residues. V dropped 0 bases and J dropped 5 bases, with 14 bases sitting between them. CDR3 protein: CASSVVVGSGTEAFF. The CDR3 DNA sequence: TGTGCCAGCAGCGTAGTTGTTGGATCCGGGACTGAAGCTTTCTTT.

In the case of this clone: This specimen includes other DNA sequences encoding the same CDR3. The chain joins TRBV9 to TRBJ1-1; D ambiguous. CDR3 length equals 14 residues. Germline CDR1 reads SGDLS; CDR2 reads YYNGEE. V gave up 1 base and J gave up 1 base, with 8 bases separating them. Written as DNA, the CDR3 is TGTGCCAGCAGCGTAACCGGGAAGAACACTGAAGCTTTCTTT. Amino acid sequence: CASSVTGKNTEAFF.

The chain is built from TRBV27 and TRBJ2-7; D is possibly TRBD2 (6 bases). V was cut by 0 bases and J by 2 bases, with 8 bases left in between. CDR3 size: 14 residues. Germline loops: CDR1 MNHEY, CDR2 SMNVEV (reference sequence). As DNA, the CDR3 is TGTGCCAGCAGTTTATCCGGGAGCCCCTACGAGCAGTACTTC. The encoded protein is CASSLSGSPYEQYF.

This rearrangement joins TRBV4-1 to TRBJ2-3; the match to TRBD2 covers 7 bases. The germline V gene encodes CDR1 MGHRA and CDR2 YSYEKL. The length of the CDR3 is 15 residues. V lost 5 bases, J lost 0 bases, and 5 bases stayed unmatched. CDR3 in amino acids: CASSISGISTDTQYF. In nucleotides, the CDR3 is TGCGCCAGCAGCATCAGCGGGATTAGCACAGATACGCAGTATTTT.

CDR3 DNA: TGCAGCGTTGTTGGGGGGCCGCCCCCCATGAACACTGAAGCTTTCTTT. Protein sequence: CSVVGGPPPMNTEAFF. V gene TRBV29-1 combines with J gene TRBJ1-1, with D perhaps matching TRBD1 (6 bases). This CDR3 is 16 amino acids long. V lost 4 bases, J lost 0 bases, and 18 bases lay in between. The germline gives CDR1 SQVTM, CDR2 ANQGSEA.

The genes are TRBV15 and TRBJ2-5, with 9 bases matching TRBD2. Germline CDR1 and CDR2: LNHNV and YYDKDF (reference sequence). The CDR3 contains 17 residues. J was trimmed by 7 bases and V by 0 bases; bases with no gene match: 12. The CDR3 coding sequence is TGTGCCACCAGCAGAGATTTGTCCGGGACTAGCCTCGGGACCCAGTACTTC. This translates into CATSRDLSGTSLGTQYF.

This rearrangement joins TRBV7-9 to TRBJ1-1, with TRBD1 as a possible D gene (5 bases). The CDR3 is 14 residues long. V lost 6 bases to trimming and J lost 2 bases, with 13 bases between them. CDR1 is SEHNR, CDR2 FQNEAQ, per germline (reference sequence). CDR3 DNA sequence: TGTGCCAGCAGGGGAGGGACGGATAACACTGAAGCTTTCTTT. This codes for CASRGGTDNTEAFF.

The chain is built from TRBV7-8 and TRBJ1-2, with D uncertain. There are 13 residues in the CDR3. Trimming took off 1 base at V and 6 bases at J, with 9 bases between the two ends. Germline values: CDR1 SGHVS, CDR2 FQNEAQ. The CDR3 protein is CASSLDTADGYTF. As DNA, the CDR3 is TGTGCCAGCAGCTTAGATACAGCGGATGGCTACACCTTC.

V is TRBV30 and J is TRBJ2-3, with 10 bases aligning to TRBD2. Trimming cost V 0 bases and J 5 bases; bases outside gene matches: 5. This CDR3 has 15 amino acids. Germline V CDR1 and CDR2: GTSNPN, SVGIG (reference sequence). CDR3 coding DNA: TGTGCCTGGAGTGTAGGAGCGGGGGGGCTAGATACGCAGTATTTT. It specifies CAWSVGAGGLDTQYF.

The V and J genes are TRBV21-1 and TRBJ1-2; the table's D call, TRBD1, has no DNA check behind it. TRBV21-1 is a pseudogene segment. CDR3 size: 13 residues. In DNA, the CDR3 is TGTGCCATCCGCCAGGGGGCAAACTATGGCTACACCTTC. Residues: CAIRQGANYGYTF.

This clone has only one observation. V gene TRBV7-9 combines with J gene TRBJ1-2; 9 bases fit TRBD1. The J segment lost 3 bases and the V segment lost 0 bases, leaving 5 bases of the junction unmatched. CDR1 is SEHNR, CDR2 FQNEAQ, per germline (reference sequence). The CDR3 is 16 amino acids. CDR3 DNA sequence: TGTGCCAGCAGCTTAGCGCGGGACAGGGTTTACTATGGCTACACCTTC. Translating gives CASSLARDRVYYGYTF.

The chain combines TRBV5-1 with TRBJ2-7, with 8 bases lining up with TRBD2. The CDR3 runs 17 residues. The junction had 8 bases not matched to a gene; V was cut back by 0 bases and J by 0 bases. CDR1 SGHRS and CDR2 YFSETQ come from the germline V gene. The CDR3 loop is CASSLAASGSSSYEQYF. The CDR3 nucleotides read TGCGCCAGCAGCTTGGCTGCTAGCGGGTCGAGCTCCTACGAGCAGTACTTC.

This sequence joins TRBV7-2 and TRBJ1-1, with TRBD1 identical over 7 bases. This CDR3 has 14 residues. V gave up 1 base and J gave up 4 bases; unmatched junction bases: 3. Germline V gene sequence: CDR1 SGHTA, CDR2 FQGNSA. The CDR3 loop is CASSLETGTTEAFF. CDR3 sequence (DNA): TGTGCCAGCAGCTTAGAGACAGGGACCACTGAAGCTTTCTTT.

This chain uses TRBV6-1 with TRBJ2-7; the D gene is possibly TRBD2 (6 bases). The CDR3 covers 16 residues. Germline assignment: CDR1 MNHNS and CDR2 SASEGT. V lost 0 bases, J lost 2 bases, and 14 bases lay in between. CDR3 sequence (DNA): TGTGCCAGCAGTGAAGCGGGACTCCCGGGCACCTACGAGCAGTACTTC. Translation gives CASSEAGLPGTYEQYF.

Only one count was recorded for this clone. The rearrangement links TRBV9 to TRBJ2-2; D not certain. The V gene lost 6 bases and the J gene lost 0 bases, with 12 bases spanning the gap. The CDR3 loop spans 15 amino acids. Per germline, CDR1 SGDLS and CDR2 YYNGEE. The CDR3 is CASTSKTANTGELFF. The CDR3 DNA reads as TGTGCCAGCACCTCCAAGACTGCGAACACCGGGGAGCTGTTTTTT.

This clone was found a few times. The rearrangement uses TRBV4-2 and TRBJ1-2; D possibly corresponds to TRBD1 (5 bases). Trimming removed 4 bases at V and 3 bases at J, with 15 bases between. The CDR3 covers 15 residues. Germline lookup yields CDR1 LGHNA and CDR2 YNFKEQ. CDR3 bases: TGTGCCAGCAGCCCTACGGGGGAGAACGACTATGGCTACACCTTC. Encoded protein: CASSPTGENDYGYTF.